This T cell receptor (beta chain) was captured in a study of blood T cells in healthy people across ages (dated by TCRdb to between 2014 and 2017). Broadly, across the study: In model experiments, template switching captured roughly one uniquely barcoded TCR beta cDNA molecule for every two T cells. The study measured age-related changes in TCR beta repertoire diversity using deep sequencing normalized with unique cDNA molecular identifiers. Four age groups were formed from the donors: young (average approximately 17 years), middle-aged (approximately 42), aged (about 62) and long-lived (82). To avoid experimental bias, donors of different ages were spread randomly across the sequencing lanes. For two donors (one aged 18 to 29 and one aged 80 or older), the study analyzed two additional independent replicas of 1 million unique cDNA reads from the same blood draw. The paper's findings and limits, for the study overall: Bulk unsorted PBMC profiling prevented conclusive comparison of naive and antigen-experienced compartments. Compared with the aged group, more naive CD4+ T cells, fewer expanded clones and increased TCR diversity were shown by the long-lived group, suggesting age selection. Donor CMV infection status was unknown, potentially confounding age-related changes in expanded clonotypes. Estimates of total diversity based on one million sequenced T cells were regarded as lower bounds and as underestimates. As age increased, observed TCR beta diversity per million T cells dropped in a roughly linear way, and a significant reduction was already evident by age 40. The percentage of naive T cells measured by flow cytometry correlated strongly with observed TCR beta diversity.

The germline V gene (reference sequence) provides CDR1 SGHNT and CDR2 YYREEE. The CDR3, from cysteine to phenylalanine, totals 16 residues. The only DNA kept is the CDR3, 48 bases in frame from the first base. Trimming costs V 1 base and J 2 bases, and their ends lie 14 bases apart. Donors were a few dozen systemically healthy Caucasian individuals from Russia aged roughly 6 to 95 years. About 10 milliliters of peripheral blood were collected from each donor into EDTA-treated Vacutainer tubes. Ficoll-Paque density-gradient centrifugation was used to isolate PBMCs, with at least 6.5 million per sample. Total RNA, at least 6 micrograms per sample, was extracted from PBMCs with Trizol reagent. The percentages of naive CD45RAhigh/CD27high T cells were determined by flow cytometry on a PBMC aliquot from every donor. This clonotype was detected a few times. Its antigen is unknown. No base-level quality is on record; no much larger clone is a single base apart.

The protocol used for the library was 5' RACE. Sequencer: Illumina HiSeq 2500. A second PCR of roughly 7 to 11 cycles was performed with a sample-barcoded 5' primer and a J-beta primer mix. Each TCR beta cDNA molecule received a unique molecular identifier from a template-switch 5' adaptor carrying 12 random nucleotides. Each sample yielded at least 2.5 million CDR3-containing paired-end reads. The Mint cDNA synthesis kit, primed by a TRBC-specific oligonucleotide, was used to synthesize first-strand cDNA from all RNA. After uracil-DNA glycosylase treatment, a first 18-cycle PCR used universal primers M1SS and BC2_uni_R on all cDNA. From the authors' description of their analysis: Each sample was normalized by randomly selecting 1 million high-quality reads, each carrying a distinct molecular identifier. Reads with shared molecular identifiers were discarded instead of being binned into consensus sequences. MiTCR, with a Q25 quality threshold and the strictest error-elimination algorithm, was used for CDR3 identification, clonotype clustering and error correction. A nonparametric unseen species model with Euler transformation was used to estimate lower-bound total TCR beta diversity. TCRdb handled the public reads itself, with Q25 trimming in fastp and clone calling in MiXCR, and kept productive beta chains. Rows are combined by CDR3 protein, so each entry shows the most common genes and DNA. These V and J calls originate from TCRdb's pipeline instead of the authors' own analysis. The sample table shows approximately 900,000 distinct CDR3 sequences, and 45% to 50% are seen once. The ten most abundant clones make up around an eighth of the sample.

The receptor comes from a young man in good health. In this chain, TRBV5-4 is recombined with TRBJ2-3, with TRBD1 as a weak D call on 5 bases. The sample was blood. The DNA sequence reads TGTGCCAGCAGCTTGCGAGGAGTGGGGCACACAGATACGCAGTATTTT. This is translated as CASSLRGVGHTDTQYF.